This T cell receptor (beta chain) was documented in a study of PD-1 blockade in classical Hodgkin lymphoma. Study overall: Patients were administered nivolumab (3 mg/kg intravenously) every 2 weeks. General study findings and limits: After ASCT, patients who started nivolumab under 1 year later were excluded. Why the repertoires differ is still unclear, perhaps disease activity or prior therapy.

Relapse was seen in all patients after autologous stem cell transplantation, and brentuximab vedotin exposure was variable. About this clone: Its target is not known.

Libraries were prepared by immunoSEQ multiplex PCR; TCRdb keeps only in-frame clonotypes and omits some of them. The top ten clones hold around 4% of a sample with about 31,000 clones, around 70% of them seen once. The sample here was peripheral blood mononuclear cells (PBMCs), taken before the second cycle of nivolumab. The TCR comes from a human donor with classical Hodgkin lymphoma.

The CDR3 nucleotides are TGTGCCAGCAGCTTCTCCAGGGGTGTGTCCGGGGAGCTGTTTTTT. This encodes CASSFSRGVSGELFF. The chain carries TRBV7-2 and TRBJ2-2, with D perhaps TRBD1 (6 bases). V was cut by 3 bases and J by 6 bases, with 14 bases left in between. The CDR3 covers 15 residues. CDR1 and CDR2 (germline): SGHTA, FQGNSA.